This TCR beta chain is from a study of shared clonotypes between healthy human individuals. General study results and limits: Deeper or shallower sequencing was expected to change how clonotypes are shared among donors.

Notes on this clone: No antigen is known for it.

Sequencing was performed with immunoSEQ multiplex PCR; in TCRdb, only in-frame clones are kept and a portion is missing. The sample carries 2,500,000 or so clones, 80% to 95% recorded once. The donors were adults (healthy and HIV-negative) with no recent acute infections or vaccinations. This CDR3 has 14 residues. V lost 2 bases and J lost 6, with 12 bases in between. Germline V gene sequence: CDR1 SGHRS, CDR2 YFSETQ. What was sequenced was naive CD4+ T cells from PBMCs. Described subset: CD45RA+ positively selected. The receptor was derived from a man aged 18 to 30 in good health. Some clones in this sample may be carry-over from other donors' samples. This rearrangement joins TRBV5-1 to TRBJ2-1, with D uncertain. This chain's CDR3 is CASSLTDTRNEQFF. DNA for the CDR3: TGCGCCAGCAGCTTAACAGACACGCGCAATGAGCAGTTCTTC.